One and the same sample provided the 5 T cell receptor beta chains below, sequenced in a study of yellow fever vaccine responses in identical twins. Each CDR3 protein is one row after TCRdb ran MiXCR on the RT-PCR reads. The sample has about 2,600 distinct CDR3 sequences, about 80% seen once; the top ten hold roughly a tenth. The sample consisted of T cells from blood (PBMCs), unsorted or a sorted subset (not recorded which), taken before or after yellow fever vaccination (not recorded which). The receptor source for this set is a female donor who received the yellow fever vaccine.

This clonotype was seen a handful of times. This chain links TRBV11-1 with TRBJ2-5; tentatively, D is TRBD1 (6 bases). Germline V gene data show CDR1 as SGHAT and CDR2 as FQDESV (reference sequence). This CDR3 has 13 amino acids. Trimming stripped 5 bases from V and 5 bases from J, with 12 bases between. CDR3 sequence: CASSGNRVETQYF. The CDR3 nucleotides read TGTGCCAGCAGCGGGAACAGGGTCGAGACCCAGTACTTC. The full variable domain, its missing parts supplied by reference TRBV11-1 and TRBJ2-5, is EAEVAQSPRYKITEKSQAVAFWCDPISGHATLYWYRQILGQGPELLVQFQDESVVDDSQLPKDRFSAERLKGVDSTLKIQPAELGDSAMYLCASSGNRVETQYFGPGTRLLVL.

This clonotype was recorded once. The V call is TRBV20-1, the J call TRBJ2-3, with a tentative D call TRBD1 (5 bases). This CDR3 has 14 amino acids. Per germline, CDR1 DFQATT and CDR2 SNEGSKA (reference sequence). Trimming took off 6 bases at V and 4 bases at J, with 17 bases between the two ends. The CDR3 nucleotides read TGCAGTGCCACGACAGAGAAGAGACCAGATACGCAGTATTTT. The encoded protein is CSATTEKRPDTQYF.

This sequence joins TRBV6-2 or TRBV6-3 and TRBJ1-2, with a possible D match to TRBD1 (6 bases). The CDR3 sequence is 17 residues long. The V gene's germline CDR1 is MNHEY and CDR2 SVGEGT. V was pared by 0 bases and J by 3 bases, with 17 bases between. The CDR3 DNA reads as TGTGCCAGCAGTTACTCGGGCCGGCGGGGGGCCTACTATGGCTACACCTTC. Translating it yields CASSYSGRRGAYYGYTF.

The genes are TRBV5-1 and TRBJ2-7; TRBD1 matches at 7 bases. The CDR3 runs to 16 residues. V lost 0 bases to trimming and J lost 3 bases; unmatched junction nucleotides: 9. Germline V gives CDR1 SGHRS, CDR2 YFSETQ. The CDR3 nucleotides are TGCGCCAGCAGCTTGGCCCTCGGACAGGTGAACTACGAGCAGTACTTC. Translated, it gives CASSLALGQVNYEQYF.

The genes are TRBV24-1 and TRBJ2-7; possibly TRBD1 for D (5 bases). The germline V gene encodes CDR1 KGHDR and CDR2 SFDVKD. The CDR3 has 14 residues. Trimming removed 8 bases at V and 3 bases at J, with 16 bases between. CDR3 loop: CATTPWGRDYEQYV. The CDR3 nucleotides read TGTGCCACCACCCCCTGGGGCAGGGACTACGAGCAGTACGTC.